One and the same sample provided the 20 T cell receptor beta chains below, sequenced in a study of early T cells in non-severe SARS-CoV-2 infection. MiXCR, run by TCRdb on the 5' RACE reads, gives a single entry per CDR3 protein. This sample has more than 65,000 distinct CDR3 sequences, with approximately 12% found just once. Sequenced sample: whole blood. The receptors come from an adult who was a healthcare worker with PCR-confirmed SARS-CoV-2 infection or an uninfected control (not recorded which).

The genes are TRBV20-1 and TRBJ2-2; D not certain. This CDR3 comprises 12 residues. Germline values: CDR1 DFQATT, CDR2 SNEGSKA (reference sequence). The V end lost 2 bases, the J end lost 6 bases, and 7 bases lay between the germline ends. The CDR3 reads CSARWSSGELFF. The CDR3 coding sequence is TGCAGTGCTAGATGGAGTTCCGGGGAGCTGTTTTTT.

Regarding this clonotype: Possible read error: a much larger clone is one base away. As the CDR3 is not closed by the conserved phenylalanine or tryptophan, this likely results from a read error. This chain links TRBV27 with TRBJ2-3; D call uncertain. The CDR3 totals 14 residues. From germline, CDR1 is MNHEY and CDR2 SMNVEV (reference sequence). Trimming left V 2 bases short and J 4 bases short, with 10 bases between. The CDR3 DNA sequence: TGTGCCAGCAGTTTAGGCCCCTCCGCAGATACGCAGTATTAT. Amino acids: CASSLGPSADTQYY.

This clonotype was picked up many times. The junction departs from the called germline gene at one end, perhaps through a read error. The chain joins TRBV3-1 to TRBJ2-1; D may correspond to TRBD1 or TRBD2 (5 bases each). Germline loops: CDR1 LGHDT, CDR2 YNNKEL (reference sequence). The CDR3 consists of 11 residues. The DNA for the CDR3 is TGTGCCAGCAGCCAACAGGGAGCTAAGCTCTTC. Its translation is CASSQQGAKLF.

There are many counts of this clonotype. For the CDR3, the DNA is TGTGCTAGTGGTGGACCTTACGATGAGCAGTTCTTC. Residues: CASGGPYDEQFF. The rearrangement links TRBV12-5 to TRBJ2-1; D not resolved. Trimming cost V 5 bases and J 8 bases, with 10 bases left between them. The CDR3 covers 12 residues. Germline values: CDR1 LGHNT, CDR2 FRNRAP.

This clonotype was picked up many times. This chain links TRBV6-1 with TRBJ1-2; D is ambiguous. Germline CDR1 and CDR2: MNHNS and SASEGT. V lost 5 bases, J lost 4 bases, and 5 bases lay in between. The CDR3 sequence is 11 residues long. CDR3 coding DNA: TGTGCCAGCAGTTCCTTCTATGGCTACACCTTC. Amino acid sequence: CASSSFYGYTF.

This clonotype has a count of ten or more. The rearrangement joins TRBV6-6 to TRBJ1-6; a weak D match, TRBD1 (5 bases). Trimming cost V 2 bases and J 5 bases, with 13 bases left between them. CDR1 and CDR2 from the germline V gene are MNHNY and SVGAGI (reference sequence). This CDR3 is 16 amino acids long. The CDR3 sequence: CASSYGPDRHNSPLHF. The CDR3 DNA sequence: TGTGCCAGCAGTTACGGCCCTGACAGACATAATTCACCCCTCCACTTT.

This clonotype appeared many times. The chain has TRBV5-1 and TRBJ2-1, with 9 bases aligning to TRBD2. Germline V gene sequence: CDR1 SGHRS, CDR2 YFSETQ. The CDR3 has 16 residues. The ends lost 0 bases at V and 7 bases at J; junction bases unmatched: 8. The CDR3 spells CASSLVVSGSLNEQFF. The CDR3 nucleotides are TGCGCCAGCAGCTTGGTGGTTAGCGGGAGTTTGAATGAGCAGTTCTTC.

This clonotype appeared many times. CDR3 protein: CASSAGSNSYNEQFF. The CDR3 region has the DNA TGTGCCAGCAGTGCCGGTTCCAACTCCTACAATGAGCAGTTCTTC. The chain employs TRBV6-2 or TRBV6-3 and TRBJ2-1; D is unresolved. Germline V lookup: CDR1 MNHEY, CDR2 SVGEGT. The V end was cut by 5 bases, the J end by 0 bases, with 11 bases between. This CDR3 contains 15 residues.

Ten or more counts support this clonotype. The gene calls are TRBV7-8 and TRBJ1-4; D is unresolved. The germline V and J ends were trimmed by 2 bases and 8 bases, with 12 bases remaining between them. CDR1 SGHVS and CDR2 FQNEAQ come from the germline V gene. The CDR3 consists of 14 residues. CDR3 in amino acids: CASSLRQADEKLFF. The CDR3 DNA is TGTGCCAGCAGCTTACGTCAGGCGGACGAAAAACTGTTTTTT.

In this sample, this clonotype turned up many times. This chain joins TRBV28 and TRBJ2-1; D may be TRBD2 (5 bases). V was clipped by 7 bases and J by 8 bases, with 24 bases between them. The CDR3 totals 16 residues. The germline V gene encodes CDR1 MDHEN and CDR2 SYDVKM. CDR3 nucleotide sequence: TGTGCCAGCATCTCCGAGCTAAGGGTAGCGAGGGATGAGCAGTTCTTC. Translated: CASISELRVARDEQFF.

This clonotype has just a few counts. V is TRBV20-1 and J is TRBJ2-7, with 8 bases fitting TRBD2. This CDR3 spans 15 amino acids. CDR1 DFQATT and CDR2 SNEGSKA come from the germline V gene (reference sequence). The ends lost 3 bases at V and 3 bases at J; junction bases unmatched: 10. In DNA form, the CDR3 reads TGCAGTGCTAGTGACCCTAGCGGGTTCAGCTACGAGCAGTACTTC. Protein sequence: CSASDPSGFSYEQYF.

The gene calls are TRBV29-1 and TRBJ2-4; TRBD1 agrees at 8 bases. The V gene end was trimmed by 3 bases and the J gene end by 1 base; junction bases not matched to a gene: 14. The CDR3 consists of 18 residues. The V gene's germline CDR1 is SQVTM and CDR2 ANQGSEA. This chain's CDR3 is CSVEWQGARITAKNIQYF. For the CDR3, the DNA is TGCAGCGTTGAGTGGCAGGGGGCGCGAATTACGGCCAAAAACATTCAGTACTTC.

The sample holds many counts of this clonotype. This rearrangement joins TRBV29-1 to TRBJ2-3, with a possible D match to TRBD2 (5 bases). Trimming removed 4 bases from V and 4 bases from J, with 24 bases in between. The CDR3 contains 17 residues. CDR1 is SQVTM and CDR2 is ANQGSEA in the germline V gene. CDR3 amino acids: CSVVNAVFQRGADTQYF. CDR3 DNA: TGCAGCGTTGTGAACGCAGTATTTCAACGGGGAGCAGATACGCAGTATTTT.

This clonotype was observed many times. The chain joins TRBV19 to TRBJ2-5; D call uncertain. This CDR3 is built from 14 residues. V was shortened by 7 bases and J by 3 bases, with 15 bases between the two germline ends. CDR1 and CDR2 from the germline V gene are LNHDA and SQIVND (reference sequence). The CDR3 reads CASTAEGREETQYF. The CDR3 nucleotides are TGTGCCAGTACCGCGGAAGGACGGGAAGAGACCCAGTACTTC. Full variable domain (missing parts from reference TRBV19 and TRBJ2-5): DGGITQSPKYLFRKEGQNVTLSCEQNLNHDAMYWYRQDPGQGLRLIYYSQIVNDFQKGDIAEGYSVSREKKESFPLTVTSAQKNPTAFYLCASTAEGREETQYFGPGTRLLVL.

This clonotype was seen at least ten times. The CDR3 sequence is CASSSPGTINTIYF. In DNA form, the CDR3 reads TGTGCCAGCAGTTCCCCCGGGACGATAAACACCATATATTTT. The genes are TRBV25-1 and TRBJ1-3; the D gene is possibly TRBD1 (5 bases). The CDR3 is 14 residues long. V was pared by 5 bases and J by 6 bases, with 14 bases between. The V gene's germline CDR1 is MGHDK and CDR2 SYGVNS.

At least ten counts were recorded for this clonotype. V gene TRBV6-5 combines with J gene TRBJ1-2, with a weak D call TRBD1 (5 bases). CDR1 is MNHEY and CDR2 is SVGAGI in the germline V gene. Trimming pared 0 bases from V and 4 bases from J, leaving 9 bases between. This CDR3 has 14 amino acids. The CDR3 loop reads CASSYSQGLYGYTF. The DNA for the CDR3 is TGTGCCAGCAGTTACTCGCAGGGACTCTATGGCTACACCTTC.

The chain has TRBV29-1 and TRBJ2-6, with D hard to call. The germline V and J ends were trimmed by 4 bases and 2 bases, with 3 bases remaining between them. The CDR3 extends over 12 amino acids. Germline loops: CDR1 SQVTM, CDR2 ANQGSEA. The CDR3 is CSVATGANVLTF. CDR3 DNA: TGCAGCGTTGCTACTGGGGCCAACGTCCTGACTTTC. Variable domain in full (rest from reference TRBV29-1 and TRBJ2-6): SAVISQKPSRDICQRGTSLTIQCQVDSQVTMMFWYRQQPGQSLTLIATANQGSEATYESGFVIDKFPISRPNLTFSTLTVSNMSPEDSSIYLCSVATGANVLTFGAGSRLTVL.

This clonotype was observed at least ten times. This chain links TRBV18 with TRBJ1-1; D remains unclear. CDR1 is KGHSH and CDR2 is LQKENI in the germline V gene. Trimming took off 10 bases at V and 6 bases at J, with 18 bases between the two ends. CDR3 length equals 13 residues. Here the CDR3 reads CATKQTEGAEAFF. CDR3 sequence (DNA): TGTGCCACCAAACAGACGGAGGGAGCTGAAGCTTTCTTT.

This clonotype was counted ten times or more. The chain links TRBV7-6 to TRBJ2-3; D not certain. The CDR3 totals 14 residues. The germline gives CDR1 SGHVS, CDR2 FNYEAQ. V was cut by 4 bases and J by 6 bases, with 14 bases left in between. The CDR3 is CASSSGPGADTQYF. Here the CDR3 DNA reads TGTGCCAGCAGCTCCGGTCCCGGAGCGGATACGCAGTATTTT.

This clonotype has more than one count but fewer than ten. The gene calls are TRBV29-1 and TRBJ2-4; perhaps D is TRBD1 or TRBD2 (5 bases each). This CDR3 has 13 amino acids. Trimming took 7 bases from V and 5 from J, leaving 15 bases between them. Germline-derived CDR1 and CDR2 are SQVTM and ANQGSEA. CDR3 protein: CSATGGVQNIQYF. For the CDR3, the DNA is TGCAGCGCCACTGGGGGAGTCCAAAACATTCAGTACTTC.